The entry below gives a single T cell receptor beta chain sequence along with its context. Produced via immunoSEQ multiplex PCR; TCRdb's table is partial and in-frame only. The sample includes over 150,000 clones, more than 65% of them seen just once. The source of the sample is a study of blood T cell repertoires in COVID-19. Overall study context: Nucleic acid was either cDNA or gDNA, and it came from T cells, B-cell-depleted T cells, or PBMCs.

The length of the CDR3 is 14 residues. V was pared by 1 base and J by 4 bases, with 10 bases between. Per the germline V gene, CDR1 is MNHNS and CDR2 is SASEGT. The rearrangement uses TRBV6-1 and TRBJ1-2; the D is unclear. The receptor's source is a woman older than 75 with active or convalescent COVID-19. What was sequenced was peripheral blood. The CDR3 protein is CASSEDVRSYGYTF. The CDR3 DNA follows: TGTGCCAGCAGTGAAGATGTGAGGAGCTATGGCTACACCTTC.